The TCR beta chain under discussion was sequenced for a study of T cell repertoires in cytomegalovirus infection. As for the study in general: Selected CMV epitopes included recently identified HLA-C-restricted ones as well as well-studied HLA-B-restricted ones. Matching HLA type, along with CMV infection, was indicated by public TCR beta signatures.

TCRdb ran MiXCR on the reads and lists one entry per CDR3 protein. In the table there are around 710,000 distinct CDR3 sequences, 29% of which are singletons. Study observations and caveats: Cumulative frequency (of public TCR beta family members) identified carriers of CMV plus the relevant HLA. The study found HLA-C-restricted CMV-specific TCR beta clonotypes dominating the ex vivo response.

There are a few counts of this clonotype. Its cognate antigen is unknown. The ends were cut back, 1 base at V and 7 bases at J, with 11 bases in the middle. This CDR3 is built from 13 residues. CDR1 is WSHSY, CDR2 SAAADI, per germline. Sequences were derived from cultured CD8+ T cells from PBMCs, sampled from culture after CMV antigen stimulation. The rearrangement uses TRBV10-2 and TRBJ2-7, with D perhaps TRBD1 (6 bases). The clonotype was recovered from a human donor in good health (CMV status not recorded). Some clones in this sample may be carry-over from other donors' samples. CDR3 in DNA: TGCGCCAGCAGTGAGTGGGGGCAGGGAGAGCAGTACTTC. This sequence encodes CASSEWGQGEQYF.